This T cell receptor beta chain is from a study of CD8+ T cells in alopecia areata. Broader study findings: Sharing of TCRs across patients appeared less clear than in mice, possibly for HLA-related reasons. Lesional scalp displayed greater clonality than normal scalp, most notably in alopecia totalis/universalis.

CDR1 and CDR2 from the germline V gene are KGHSH and LQKENI. CDR3 size: 14 residues. After removal of 2 bases from V and 5 bases from J, the junction contained 3 bases not matched to a gene. Details on this clone: The antigen is unknown. Other DNA variants within this sample encode the same CDR3.

Sequencing relied on a cDNA template that was reverse transcribed from extracted RNA. Produced via immunoSEQ multiplex PCR; TCRdb's table is partial and in-frame only. This table has 90,000 to 100,000 clones, 50% to 75% appearing once. Specified treatment: oral pan-JAK inhibitor, 5-10 mg twice daily. Specimen: CD8+ T cells sorted from blood, collected at week 4, from a patient treated with tofacitinib. The chain employs TRBV18 and TRBJ2-5; 9 positions agree with TRBD1. This TCR was recovered from a human donor with alopecia areata. CDR3 in DNA: TGTGCCAGCTCACCAAGGGGACAGGGTGAGACCCAGTACTTC. Translated: CASSPRGQGETQYF.